The 10 T cell receptor beta chains given below trace back to one sample, sequenced in a study of blood T cell repertoires in COVID-19. The repertoire was sequenced with immunoSEQ multiplex PCR; TCRdb's copy has only in-frame clones and lacks some. The repertoire holds under 250,000 clones, about 85% seen once, with approximately 10% in the top ten. The sequenced material came from PBMCs or T cells enriched from blood (not recorded which). Receptor source: a man aged 25 to 45 who had recovered from COVID-19.

This chain connects TRBV5-5 to TRBJ2-1; no clear D gene. Germline V gene sequence: CDR1 SGHKS, CDR2 YYEKEE (reference sequence). The CDR3 contains 14 residues. Deletions cut 5 bases from V and 5 bases from J, with 14 bases between. CDR3 nucleotides: TGTGCCAGCAGACCCCTCCTTCTAGACAATGAGCAGTTCTTC. Translation: CASRPLLLDNEQFF.

The chain links TRBV28 to TRBJ1-5; D not certain. CDR1 is MDHEN, CDR2 SYDVKM, per germline. With 2 bases removed from V and 7 bases from J, the gap between germline ends came to 12 bases. The CDR3 is 14 residues long. CDR3 in DNA: TGTGCCAGCAGTTTAATAGTAGGGAGACAGCCCCAGCATTTT. It codes for CASSLIVGRQPQHF.

The V gene is TRBV7-2, the J gene TRBJ2-1; 9 bases agree with TRBD1. This CDR3 spans 15 amino acids. The germline V gene has CDR1 SGHTA and CDR2 FQGNSA. V was clipped by 5 bases and J by 7 bases; unmatched bases: 9. The CDR3 DNA sequence: TGTGCCAGCAGCCGGCGCCTGGACAGGGGTAATGAGCAGTTCTTC. Translated, it gives CASSRRLDRGNEQFF.

The chain has TRBV29-1 and TRBJ2-1, with TRBD2 matching over 7 bases. The trim removed 2 bases at V and 2 bases at J, leaving 6 bases unmatched. The CDR3 sequence is 15 residues long. Germline lookup yields CDR1 SQVTM and CDR2 ANQGSEA. CDR3 region: CSVERVGGTYNEQFF. CDR3 bases: TGCAGCGTTGAAAGGGTGGGAGGGACCTACAATGAGCAGTTCTTC.

A remark on this clone: At one boundary the junction diverges from the germline segment, which might be a read error. The CDR3: CASSLAGTEETQYF. In DNA, the CDR3 is TGTGCTAGCAGCTTAGCCGGGACAGAAGAGACCCAGTACTTC. V usage is TRBV7-7 and J usage is TRBJ2-5; 7 positions match TRBD1. Per the germline V gene, CDR1 is SSHAT and CDR2 is FNYEAQ (reference sequence). The CDR3 loop spans 14 amino acids.

This chain uses TRBV5-1 with TRBJ2-2; 7 positions match TRBD1. Germline V CDR1 and CDR2: SGHRS, YFSETQ. CDR3 size: 16 residues. Germline trimming cut 4 bases from V and 1 base from J; bases unmatched to any gene: 7. The CDR3 coding sequence is TGCGCCAGCAGCCCGCCCGGGACAGAGAACACCGGGGAGCTGTTTTTT. Protein sequence: CASSPPGTENTGELFF.

The chain carries TRBV7-2 and TRBJ2-7; perhaps TRBD2 as D (6 bases). Germline values: CDR1 SGHTA, CDR2 FQGNSA. V shed 4 bases and J shed 3 bases, with 16 bases lying between them. This CDR3 is built from 15 residues. This CDR3 reads CASSSTSRIFYEQYF. DNA of the CDR3: TGTGCCAGCAGCTCTACTAGCCGGATCTTCTACGAGCAGTACTTC. The full variable domain, completed using reference TRBV7-2 and TRBJ2-7, is GAGVSQSPSNKVTEKGKDVELRCDPISGHTALYWYRQSLGQGLEFLIYFQGNSAPDKSGLPSDRFSAERTGGSVSTLTIQRTQQEDSAVYLCASSSTSRIFYEQYFGPGTRLTVT.

This clone has only one observation. The CDR3 reads CASSFFRGANVLTF. DNA of the CDR3: TGTGCCAGCAGTTTTTTTAGAGGGGCCAACGTCCTGACTTTC. The rearrangement joins TRBV6-5 to TRBJ2-6; no firm D call. Germline V CDR1 and CDR2: MNHEY, SVGAGI. V dropped 4 bases and J dropped 4 bases, with 8 bases sitting between them. The CDR3 sequence is 14 residues long.

The V and J genes are TRBV21-1 and TRBJ2-1; TRBD2 is taken as the D call from the table, unchecked against the DNA. TRBV21-1 is a listed pseudogene. The CDR3 consists of 16 residues. The CDR3 bases are TGTGCCAGCAGCAAAACCCCTAGCGGGAGTGAGAATGAGCAGTTCTTC. It yields the protein CASSKTPSGSENEQFF.

The rearrangement uses TRBV12-3 or TRBV12-4 and TRBJ2-1; 7 positions match TRBD1. V trimming: 6 bases; J trimming: 7 bases; junction bases outside the gene matches: 6. The CDR3 is 13 amino acids. For the CDR3, the DNA is TGTGCCAGCAGAACAGGGGAGTTGAATGAGCAGTTCTTC. Encoded protein: CASRTGELNEQFF.